Below, 14 T cell receptor beta chains from the same sample are listed, as sequenced in a study of OX40 agonist ivuxolimab in advanced cancers. Sequencing was performed with immunoSEQ multiplex PCR; in TCRdb, only in-frame clones are kept and a portion is missing. The sample consists of about 46,000 clones, about nine tenths of them appearing once. The sample consisted of CD4+ or CD8+ T cells sorted from blood, taken in a trial of the OX40 agonist ivuxolimab. These receptors were taken from an adult with an advanced solid tumor such as melanoma, head and neck, liver or kidney cancer.

The chain recombines TRBV9 with TRBJ2-1; TRBD2 matches at 11 bases. This CDR3 contains 15 residues. Unmatched junction bases numbered 3, after V lost 3 bases and J lost 4 bases. CDR1 and CDR2 from the germline V gene are SGDLS and YYNGEE. Here the CDR3 reads CASSEGLADYNEQFF. As DNA, the CDR3 is TGTGCCAGCAGCGAGGGACTAGCGGATTACAATGAGCAGTTCTTC.

The rearrangement uses TRBV7-3 and TRBJ2-3; TRBD2 matches at 11 bases. The V and J ends lost 3 bases and 3 bases, in that order; junction bases with no gene match: 8. The germline gives CDR1 SGHTA, CDR2 FQGTGA. This CDR3 region has 17 residues. As DNA, the CDR3 is TGTGCCAGCAGCTTTCGAGGGCCTAGCGGGAGGACAGATACGCAGTATTTT. This gives the protein CASSFRGPSGRTDTQYF.

This chain uses TRBV6-6 with TRBJ1-2; D is ambiguous. The CDR3 contains 12 residues. The germline gives CDR1 MNHNY, CDR2 SVGAGI (reference sequence). With 7 bases removed from V and 0 bases from J, the gap between germline ends came to 6 bases. The CDR3 here is CASTTANYGYTF. The CDR3 region has the DNA TGTGCCAGCACGACGGCTAACTATGGCTACACCTTC.

This clone was picked up one time. The V and J genes are TRBV5-6 and TRBJ2-2; D gene unclear. The germline gives CDR1 SGHDT, CDR2 YYEEEE. Deletions cut 2 bases from V and 9 bases from J, with 11 bases between. The CDR3 totals 13 residues. CDR3 region: CASSLGDARELFF. The CDR3 DNA reads TGTGCCAGCAGCTTAGGAGACGCCAGGGAGCTGTTTTTT.

This rearrangement joins TRBV19 to TRBJ2-3; 9 bases fit TRBD1. Germline-derived CDR1 and CDR2 are LNHDA and SQIVND (reference sequence). The V and J ends lost 5 bases and 4 bases, in that order; junction bases with no gene match: 10. The CDR3 length is 16 residues. The CDR3 DNA reads as TGTGCCAGTAGTCTGTTACCGGGACAGGGACCAGATACGCAGTATTTT. Protein product: CASSLLPGQGPDTQYF.

The chain carries TRBV10-3 and TRBJ1-2; no clear D gene. The CDR3 sequence is 15 residues long. The V end was cut by 3 bases, the J end by 4 bases, with 15 bases between. CDR1 is ENHRY, CDR2 SYGVKD, per germline. CDR3 bases: TGTGCCATCAGTGACCCGAGCGCGGGGATCTATGGCTACACCTTC. Residues: CAISDPSAGIYGYTF.

V and J are TRBV13 and TRBJ2-6; a weak D match, TRBD2 (6 bases). The V end lost 5 bases, the J end lost 11 bases, and 10 bases lay between the germline ends. The CDR3 is 12 residues long. Looked up from germline, CDR1 is PRHDT and CDR2 is FYEKMQ (reference sequence). The CDR3 protein is CASSPGGDVLTF. CDR3 in DNA: TGTGCCAGCAGCCCAGGCGGGGACGTCCTGACTTTC.

The chain employs TRBV15 and TRBJ2-5; 7 bases map to TRBD1. The end of the DNA aligns better with TRBJ2-7, so the J call may be wrong. This CDR3 comprises 15 residues. Germline assignment: CDR1 LNHNV and CDR2 YYDKDF (reference sequence). CDR3 sequence reads: CATSRESGQSYEQYF. In nucleotides, the CDR3 is TGTGCCACCAGCAGAGAATCGGGACAGAGCTACGAGCAGTACTTC.

This chain uses TRBV5-6 with TRBJ1-5; 7 bases map to TRBD1. Trimming at V came to 2 bases and at J to 7 bases, leaving 6 bases not matched to a gene. Germline V gives CDR1 SGHDT, CDR2 YYEEEE. The CDR3 sequence is 14 residues long. The CDR3 DNA reads as TGTGCCAGCAGCTTTGGCAGGGGGTGGCAGCCCCAGCATTTT. Its protein is CASSFGRGWQPQHF.

The chain recombines TRBV11-2 with TRBJ2-1, with 8 bases fitting TRBD1. CDR3 length: 17 amino acids. Looked up from germline, CDR1 is SGHAT and CDR2 is FQNNGV. The trim removed 0 bases at V and 4 bases at J, leaving 8 bases unmatched. Here the CDR3 reads CASSLDGWQGAYNEQFF. Here the CDR3 DNA reads TGTGCCAGCAGCTTAGATGGGTGGCAGGGGGCTTACAATGAGCAGTTCTTC.

The chain is built from TRBV19 and TRBJ2-1, with D possibly TRBD2 on 5 matching bases. V lost 6 bases and J lost 7, with 13 bases in between. The CDR3 is 13 residues long. Looked up from germline, CDR1 is LNHDA and CDR2 is SQIVND (reference sequence). Here the CDR3 reads CASSPGVGNEQFF. In DNA, the CDR3 is TGTGCCAGTAGCCCCGGGGTTGGGAATGAGCAGTTCTTC.

This clone was picked up one time. This chain links TRBV7-9 with TRBJ1-1, with D unclear. The CDR3 has 9 amino acids. CDR1 and CDR2 from the germline V gene are SEHNR and FQNEAQ (reference sequence). The V end lost 8 bases, the J end lost 7 bases, and 5 bases lay between the germline ends. The CDR3 region has the DNA TGTGCCAGCGGAAATGAAGCTTTCTTT. Translated: CASGNEAFF.

The V gene is TRBV13, the J gene TRBJ1-1, with D possibly matching TRBD1 (6 bases). Trimming removed 4 bases at V and 0 bases at J, with 6 bases between. This CDR3 contains 13 residues. Germline lookup yields CDR1 PRHDT and CDR2 FYEKMQ (reference sequence). CDR3 amino acids: CASSSGVNTEAFF. As DNA, the CDR3 is TGTGCCAGCAGCTCAGGGGTGAACACTGAAGCTTTCTTT.

This clone was found a few times. The CDR3 loop reads CASSPGFSNTEAFF. The DNA for the CDR3 is TGTGCCAGCTCACCGGGGTTCTCGAACACTGAAGCTTTCTTT. The rearrangement joins TRBV18 to TRBJ1-1; D is undetermined. Germline loops: CDR1 KGHSH, CDR2 LQKENI. CDR3 size: 14 residues. Trimming left V 3 bases short and J 1 base short, with 9 bases between.